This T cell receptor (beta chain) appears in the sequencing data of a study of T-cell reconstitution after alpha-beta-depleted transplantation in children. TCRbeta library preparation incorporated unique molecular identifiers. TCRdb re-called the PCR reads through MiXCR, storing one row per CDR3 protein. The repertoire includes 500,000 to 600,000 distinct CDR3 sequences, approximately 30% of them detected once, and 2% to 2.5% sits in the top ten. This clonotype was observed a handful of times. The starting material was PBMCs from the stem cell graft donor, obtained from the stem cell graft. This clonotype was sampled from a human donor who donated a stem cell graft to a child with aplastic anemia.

The CDR3 region has the DNA TGTGCCAGCAAGTCCGGTGGGGGCTGGGAAAAACTGTTTTTT. This gives the protein CASKSGGGWEKLFF. The V call is TRBV6-1, the J call TRBJ1-4; D might be TRBD1 (6 bases). Per germline, CDR1 MNHNS and CDR2 SASEGT. This CDR3 has 14 residues. Trimming took 7 bases from V and 8 from J, leaving 17 bases between them.